The sequence of this T cell receptor beta chain was determined in a study of CD8+ T cells in alopecia areata. The study's findings and limits: It was lesional scalp, especially alopecia totalis/universalis, that showed higher clonality than normal scalp. Unlike in mice, where it was clearer, TCR sharing across patients was less clear, possibly HLA-related.

A word on this clone: The antigen remains unidentified.

Alopecia areata patients provided lesional scalp punch biopsies and peripheral blood, both collected for the study. Reverse transcribed after extraction, RNA yielded cDNA as the sequencing template. Method: immunoSEQ multiplex PCR; TCRdb's copy keeps in-frame clones and lacks some. The sample yields approximately 150,000 clones, around 64% seen once. The source was CD8+ T cells sorted from blood, collected at week 0. This receptor was identified in a human donor with alopecia areata.

In DNA form, the CDR3 reads TGTGCCAGCAGCCGGAGACAGGGGGTAATCACCGGGGAGCTGTTTTTT. Translation: CASSRRQGVITGELFF. The chain combines TRBV7-2 with TRBJ2-2; 9 bases are shared with TRBD1. V gave up 5 bases and J gave up 4 bases; unmatched junction bases: 8. CDR1 and CDR2 from the germline V gene are SGHTA and FQGNSA. This CDR3 is 16 amino acids long. Full variable domain (outside the CDR3, taken from reference TRBV7-2 and TRBJ2-2): GAGVSQSPSNKVTEKGKDVELRCDPISGHTALYWYRQSLGQGLEFLIYFQGNSAPDKSGLPSDRFSAERTGGSVSTLTIQRTQQEDSAVYLCASSRRQGVITGELFFGEGSRLTVL.